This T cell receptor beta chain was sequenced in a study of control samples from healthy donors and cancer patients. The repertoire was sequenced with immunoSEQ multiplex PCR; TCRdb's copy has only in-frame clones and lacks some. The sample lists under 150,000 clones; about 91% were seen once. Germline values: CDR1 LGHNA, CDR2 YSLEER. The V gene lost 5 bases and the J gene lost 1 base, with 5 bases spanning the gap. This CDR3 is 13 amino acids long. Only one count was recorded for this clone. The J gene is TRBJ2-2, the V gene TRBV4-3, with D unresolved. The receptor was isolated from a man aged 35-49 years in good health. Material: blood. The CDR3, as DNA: TGCGCCAGCAGCTCCCGGAACACCGGGGAGCTGTTTTTT. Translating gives CASSSRNTGELFF.